The T cell receptor (beta chain) under discussion was sequenced for a study of siplizumab effects on memory and regulatory T cells. In each sample, about 10^5 TCR templates were assayed. Clones were sequenced by immunoSEQ multiplex PCR, and TCRdb holds only the in-frame ones, with some missing. Of about 40,000 clones listed, about 90% were seen once; the top ten hold roughly 0.25%. A word on this clone: The antigen remains unidentified.

General study results and limits: Versus approximately 29% in controls, the mappable alloreactive CD4+ clones averaged roughly 75% Treg-derived with siplizumab. Proliferating Tregs in siplizumab cultures were never verified as suppressive.

Unstimulated naive, memory, effector memory and TEMRA subsets were also sequenced, drawn from a few donor pairs. CDR3 size: 13 residues. Trimming removed 2 bases at V and 1 base at J, with 5 bases between. The germline CDR1 and CDR2 sequences are MNHEY and SVGAGI. The chain links TRBV6-5 to TRBJ1-1; no clear D gene. The receptor was derived from a human donor in good health. Sequenced input: naive CD4+ T cells sorted from blood. CDR3: CASSYGRNTEAFF. In DNA form, the CDR3 reads TGTGCCAGCAGTTACGGACGGAACACTGAAGCTTTCTTT.